This T cell receptor beta chain was identified in a study of beta chain features in type 1 diabetes. General observations from the study: Compared with healthy donors, patients appeared to share more similar naive, central memory and regulatory TCRB repertoires. Possibly, sequencing cDNA over-represented cells that had high TCR expression levels. Shorter templates might be favored by PCR, and equally so in patients and in controls.

CD4+ cells of the naive, central memory, regulatory and stem cell-like memory types were sorted via CD45RO/CCR7/CD25/CD127/CD95/CD27. Expressed TCRB transcripts were sequenced, since all the RNA that had been isolated was reverse transcribed. Sequencing used immunoSEQ multiplex PCR; TCRdb keeps in-frame clones, though not all of them. The table records some 900,000 clones, about 17% of them present only once. The germline V and J ends were trimmed by 5 bases and 4 bases, with 11 bases remaining between them. The CDR3 has 14 residues. CDR1 and CDR2 (germline): ENHRY, SYGVKD. The table lists this clone with many counts. Its antigen is unknown.

This receptor was obtained from a woman aged 18-29 years in good health. The sequencing sample was made of naive CD4+ T cells from blood. The chain uses TRBV10-3 and TRBJ2-2; possibly TRBD2 for D (6 bases). The CDR3 DNA reads as TGTGCCATCAGTCGGGAGCCCAGCACCGGGGAGCTGTTTTTT. Translation: CAISREPSTGELFF.